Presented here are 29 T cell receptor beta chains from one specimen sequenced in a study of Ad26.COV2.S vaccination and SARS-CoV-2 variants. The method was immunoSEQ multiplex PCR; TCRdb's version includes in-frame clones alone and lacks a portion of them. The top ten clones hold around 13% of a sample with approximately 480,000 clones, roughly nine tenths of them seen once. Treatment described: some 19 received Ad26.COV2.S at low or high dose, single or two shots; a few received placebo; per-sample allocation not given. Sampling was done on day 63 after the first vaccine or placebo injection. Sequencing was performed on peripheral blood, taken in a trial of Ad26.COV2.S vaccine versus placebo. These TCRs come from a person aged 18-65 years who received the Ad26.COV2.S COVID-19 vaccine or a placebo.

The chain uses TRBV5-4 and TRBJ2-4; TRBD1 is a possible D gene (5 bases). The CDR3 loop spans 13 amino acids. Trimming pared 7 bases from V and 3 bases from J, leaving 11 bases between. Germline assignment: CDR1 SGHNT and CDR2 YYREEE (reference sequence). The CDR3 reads CASRDSSKNIQYF. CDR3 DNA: TGTGCCAGCCGAGACAGTAGCAAAAACATTCAGTACTTC.

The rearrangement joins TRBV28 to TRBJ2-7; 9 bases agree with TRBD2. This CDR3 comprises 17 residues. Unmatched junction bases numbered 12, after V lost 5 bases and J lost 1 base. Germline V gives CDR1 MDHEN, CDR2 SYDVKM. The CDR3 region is CASSDLSGTSSSYEQYF. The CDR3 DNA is TGTGCCAGCAGTGACCTATCCGGGACTAGCTCATCCTACGAGCAGTACTTC.

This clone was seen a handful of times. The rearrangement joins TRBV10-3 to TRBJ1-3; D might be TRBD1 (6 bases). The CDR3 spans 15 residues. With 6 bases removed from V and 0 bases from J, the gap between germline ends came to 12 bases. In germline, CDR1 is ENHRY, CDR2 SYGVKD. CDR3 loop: CAIRNRDRSGNTIYF. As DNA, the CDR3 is TGTGCCATCAGAAACAGGGACCGCTCTGGAAACACCATATATTTT.

The chain's CDR3 is CASSAAVGGPGNQPQHF. In DNA form, the CDR3 reads TGTGCCAGCAGCGCTGCTGTGGGTGGCCCTGGCAATCAGCCCCAGCATTTT. The chain uses TRBV7-2 and TRBJ1-5, with D uncertain. V shed 5 bases and J shed 2 bases, with 19 bases lying between them. The CDR3 runs 17 residues. Germline V gene sequence: CDR1 SGHTA, CDR2 FQGNSA.

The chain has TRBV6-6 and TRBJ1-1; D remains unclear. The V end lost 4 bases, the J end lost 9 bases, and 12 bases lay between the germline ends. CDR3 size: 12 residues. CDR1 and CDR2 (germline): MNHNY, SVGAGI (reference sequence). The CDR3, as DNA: TGTGCCAGCAGTTTAGAGGGTAGAAAAGCTTTCTTT. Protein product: CASSLEGRKAFF.

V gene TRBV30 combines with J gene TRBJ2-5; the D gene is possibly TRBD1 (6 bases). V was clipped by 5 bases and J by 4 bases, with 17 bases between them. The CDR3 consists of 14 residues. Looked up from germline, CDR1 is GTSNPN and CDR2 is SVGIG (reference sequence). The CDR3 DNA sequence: TGTGCCTGGTCTCGGGACAACATGGGAGAGACCCAGTACTTC. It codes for CAWSRDNMGETQYF.

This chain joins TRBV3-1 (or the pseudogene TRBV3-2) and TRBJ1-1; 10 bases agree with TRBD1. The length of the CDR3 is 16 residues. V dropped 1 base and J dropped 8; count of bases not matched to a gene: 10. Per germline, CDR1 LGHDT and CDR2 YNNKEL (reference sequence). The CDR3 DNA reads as TGTGCCAGCAGCCAAGGGTCGAGCGTGACAGGGGGCGAAGCTTTCTTT. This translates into CASSQGSSVTGGEAFF.

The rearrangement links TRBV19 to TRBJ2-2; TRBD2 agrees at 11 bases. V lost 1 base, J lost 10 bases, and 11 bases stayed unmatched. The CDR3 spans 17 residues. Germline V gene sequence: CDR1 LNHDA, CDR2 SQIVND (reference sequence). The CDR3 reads CASSIVGLAGGPEELFF. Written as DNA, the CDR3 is TGTGCCAGTAGTATAGTGGGGCTAGCGGGAGGTCCCGAGGAGCTGTTTTTT.

In nucleotides, the CDR3 is TGTGCCTGGACCGACAGCGTTAATCAGCCCCAGCATTTT. Translating it yields CAWTDSVNQPQHF. The gene calls are TRBV30 and TRBJ1-5; a weak D match, TRBD1 (5 bases). The V and J ends lost 4 bases and 4 bases respectively, with 11 bases between them. This CDR3 has 13 residues. Germline CDR1 GTSNPN, CDR2 SVGIG (reference sequence).

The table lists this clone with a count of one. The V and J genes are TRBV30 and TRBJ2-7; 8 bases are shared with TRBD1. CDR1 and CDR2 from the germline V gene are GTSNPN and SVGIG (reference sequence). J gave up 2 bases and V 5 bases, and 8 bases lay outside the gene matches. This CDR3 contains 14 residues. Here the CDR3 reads CAWARDRSTYEQYF. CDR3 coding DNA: TGTGCCTGGGCCCGGGACAGGTCAACCTACGAGCAGTACTTC.

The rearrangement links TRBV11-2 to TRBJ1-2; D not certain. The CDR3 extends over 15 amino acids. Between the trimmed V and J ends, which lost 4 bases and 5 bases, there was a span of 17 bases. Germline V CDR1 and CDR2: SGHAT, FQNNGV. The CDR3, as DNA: TGTGCCAGCAGCTCAACAGCCAGCGGCGTGTATGGCTACACCTTC. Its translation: CASSSTASGVYGYTF.

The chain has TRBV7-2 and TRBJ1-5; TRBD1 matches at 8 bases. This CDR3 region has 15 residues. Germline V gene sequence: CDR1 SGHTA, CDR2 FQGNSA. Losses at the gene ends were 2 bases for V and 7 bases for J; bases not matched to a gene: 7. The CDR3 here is CASSLSPGGQQPQHF. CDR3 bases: TGTGCCAGCAGCTTATCCCCAGGGGGCCAGCAGCCCCAGCATTTT.

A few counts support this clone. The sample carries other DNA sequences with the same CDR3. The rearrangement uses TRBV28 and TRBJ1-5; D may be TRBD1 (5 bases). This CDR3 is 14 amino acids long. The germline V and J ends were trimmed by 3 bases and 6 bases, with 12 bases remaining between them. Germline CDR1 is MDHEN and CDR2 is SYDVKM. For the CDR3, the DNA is TGTGCCAGCAGTTTCCGGGGCGGCGGTCAGCCCCAGCATTTT. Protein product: CASSFRGGGQPQHF.

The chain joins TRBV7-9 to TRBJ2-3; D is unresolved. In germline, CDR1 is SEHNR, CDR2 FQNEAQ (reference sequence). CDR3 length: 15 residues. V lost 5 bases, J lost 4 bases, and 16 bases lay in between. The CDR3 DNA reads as TGTGCCAGCAGCCTACGAGGATTCGCAGCAGATACGCAGTATTTT. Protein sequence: CASSLRGFAADTQYF.

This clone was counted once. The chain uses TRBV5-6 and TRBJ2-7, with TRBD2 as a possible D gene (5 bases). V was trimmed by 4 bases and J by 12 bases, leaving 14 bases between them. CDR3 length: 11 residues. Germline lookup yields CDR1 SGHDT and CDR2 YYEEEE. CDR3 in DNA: TGTGCCAGCAGCCCCGAGCCAGGAGGGTACTTC. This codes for CASSPEPGGYF. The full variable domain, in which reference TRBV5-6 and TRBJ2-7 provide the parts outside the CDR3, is DAGVTQSPTHLIKTRGQQVTLRCSPKSGHDTVSWYQQALGQGPQFIFQYYEEEERQRGNFPDRFSGHQFPNYSSELNVNALLLGDSALYLCASSPEPGGYFGPGTRLTVT.

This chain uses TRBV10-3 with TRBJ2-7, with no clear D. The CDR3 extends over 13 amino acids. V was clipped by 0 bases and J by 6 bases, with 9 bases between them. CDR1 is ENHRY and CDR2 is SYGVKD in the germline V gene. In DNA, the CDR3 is TGTGCCATCAGTGAGTCGAGTGGTTTCGAGCAGTACTTC. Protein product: CAISESSGFEQYF.

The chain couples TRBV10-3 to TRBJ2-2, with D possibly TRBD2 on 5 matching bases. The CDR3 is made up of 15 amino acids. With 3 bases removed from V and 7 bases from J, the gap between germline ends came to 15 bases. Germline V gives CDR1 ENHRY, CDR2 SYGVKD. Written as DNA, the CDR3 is TGTGCCATCAGTGACTCCGGGGAGATAAGCGGGGAGCTGTTTTTT. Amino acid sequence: CAISDSGEISGELFF.

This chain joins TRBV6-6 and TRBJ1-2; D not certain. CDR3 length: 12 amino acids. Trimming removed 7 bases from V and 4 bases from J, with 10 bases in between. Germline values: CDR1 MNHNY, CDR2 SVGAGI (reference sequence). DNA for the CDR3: TGTGCCAGCATTGTGGATGGCTATGGCTACACCTTC. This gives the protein CASIVDGYGYTF.

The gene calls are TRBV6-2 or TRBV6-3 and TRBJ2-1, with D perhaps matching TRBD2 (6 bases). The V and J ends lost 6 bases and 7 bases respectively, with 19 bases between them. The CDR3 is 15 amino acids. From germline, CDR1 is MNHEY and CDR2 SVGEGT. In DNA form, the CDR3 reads TGTGCCAGCAGCCTCGGGACTCATTCGCTGAATGAGCAGTTCTTC. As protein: CASSLGTHSLNEQFF.

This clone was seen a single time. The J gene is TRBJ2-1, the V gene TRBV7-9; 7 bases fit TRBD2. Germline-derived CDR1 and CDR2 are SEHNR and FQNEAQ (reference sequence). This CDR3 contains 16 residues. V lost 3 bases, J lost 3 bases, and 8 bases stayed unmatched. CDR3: CASSFSGGRVYNEQFF. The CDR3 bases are TGTGCCAGCAGCTTTTCTGGTGGGAGGGTCTACAATGAGCAGTTCTTC. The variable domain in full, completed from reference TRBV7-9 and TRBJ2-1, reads DTGVSQNPRHKITKRGQNVTFRCDPISEHNRLYWYRQTLGQGPEFLTYFQNEAQLEKSRLLSDRFSAERPKGSFSTLEIQRTEQGDSAMYLCASSFSGGRVYNEQFFGPGTRLTVL.

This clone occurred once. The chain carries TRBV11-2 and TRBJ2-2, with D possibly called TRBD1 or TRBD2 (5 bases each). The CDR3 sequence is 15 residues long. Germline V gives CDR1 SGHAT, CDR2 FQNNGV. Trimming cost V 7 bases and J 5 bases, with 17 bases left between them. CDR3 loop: CASNSGTLNTGELFF. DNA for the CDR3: TGTGCCAGCAATTCAGGGACCCTTAATACCGGGGAGCTGTTTTTT.

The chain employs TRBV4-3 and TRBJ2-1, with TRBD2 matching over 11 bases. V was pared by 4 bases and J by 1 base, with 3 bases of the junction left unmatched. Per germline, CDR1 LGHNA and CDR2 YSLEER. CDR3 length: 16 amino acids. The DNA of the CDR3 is TGCGCCAGCAGCCGGGTAGCGGGAGGGTCCTACAATGAGCAGTTCTTC. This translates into CASSRVAGGSYNEQFF.

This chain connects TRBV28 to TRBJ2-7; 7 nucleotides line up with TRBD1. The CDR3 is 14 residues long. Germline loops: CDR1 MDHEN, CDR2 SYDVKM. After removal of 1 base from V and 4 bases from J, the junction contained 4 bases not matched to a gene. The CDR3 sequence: CASSLSAGGYEQYF. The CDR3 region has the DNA TGTGCCAGCAGTTTATCGGCAGGGGGATACGAGCAGTACTTC. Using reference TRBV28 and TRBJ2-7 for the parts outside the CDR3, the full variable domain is DVKVTQSSRYLVKRTGEKVFLECVQDMDHENMFWYRQDPGLGLRLIYFSYDVKMKEKGDIPEGYSVSREKKERFSLILESASTNQTSMYLCASSLSAGGYEQYFGPGTRLTVT.

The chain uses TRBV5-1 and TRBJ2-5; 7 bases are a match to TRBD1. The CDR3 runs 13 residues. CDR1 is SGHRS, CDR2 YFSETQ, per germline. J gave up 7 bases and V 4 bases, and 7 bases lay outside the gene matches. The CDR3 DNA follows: TGCGCCAGCAGCCCGAGACAGGGATGGACCCAGTACTTC. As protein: CASSPRQGWTQYF.

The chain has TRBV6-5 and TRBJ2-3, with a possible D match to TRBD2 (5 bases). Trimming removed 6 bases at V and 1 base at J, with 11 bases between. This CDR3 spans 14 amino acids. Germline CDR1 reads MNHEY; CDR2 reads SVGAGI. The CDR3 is CASSQGLRTDTQYF. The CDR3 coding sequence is TGTGCCAGCAGCCAAGGACTCCGCACAGATACGCAGTATTTT.

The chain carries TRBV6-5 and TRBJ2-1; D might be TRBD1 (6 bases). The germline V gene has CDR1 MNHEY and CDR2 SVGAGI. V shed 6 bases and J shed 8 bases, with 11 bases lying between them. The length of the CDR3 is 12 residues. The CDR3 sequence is CASRKDSYEQFF. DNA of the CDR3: TGTGCCAGCAGGAAGGACAGCTATGAGCAGTTCTTC.

CDR3 loop: CAWKAGAKQYF. CDR3 coding DNA: TGTGCCTGGAAGGCCGGGGCCAAGCAGTACTTC. The chain is built from TRBV30 and TRBJ2-7, with D possibly being TRBD1 or TRBD2 (5 bases each). V lost 4 bases, J lost 8 bases, and 12 bases lay in between. The CDR3 sequence is 11 residues long. The V gene's germline CDR1 is GTSNPN and CDR2 SVGIG (reference sequence).

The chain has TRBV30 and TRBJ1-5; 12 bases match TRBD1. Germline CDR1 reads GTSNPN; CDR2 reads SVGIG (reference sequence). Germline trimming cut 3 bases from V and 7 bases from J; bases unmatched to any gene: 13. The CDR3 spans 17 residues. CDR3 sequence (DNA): TGTGCCTGGAGCTCGAGGCCGGGGACAGGGGGCGGACAGCCCCAGCATTTT. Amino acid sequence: CAWSSRPGTGGGQPQHF. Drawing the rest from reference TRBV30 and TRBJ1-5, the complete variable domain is SQTIHQWPATLVQPVGSPLSLECTVEGTSNPNLYWYRQAAGRGLQLLFYSVGIGQISSEVPQNLSASRPQDRQFILSSKKLLLSDSGFYLCAWSSRPGTGGGQPQHFGDGTRLSIL.

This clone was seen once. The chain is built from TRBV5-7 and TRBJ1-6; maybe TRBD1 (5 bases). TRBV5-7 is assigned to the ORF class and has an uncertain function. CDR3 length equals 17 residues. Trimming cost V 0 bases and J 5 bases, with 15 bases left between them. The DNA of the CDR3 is TGTGCCAGCAGCTTGGTTTACGTCAGGGAGGATAATTCACCCCTCCACTTT. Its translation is CASSLVYVREDNSPLHF.